This T cell receptor beta chain comes out of a study of post-analysis software for immune sequencing data. CDR1 and CDR2 from the germline V gene are DFQATT and SNEGSKA (reference sequence). CDR3 size: 14 residues. Trimming left V 1 base short and J 0 bases short, with 7 bases between. Study-wide results and caveats: Patients showed TRBV5-6, TRBV5-1 and TRBV20-1 among five TRBV segments more frequent than in controls. Controls had significantly higher normalized Chao1 diversity than multiple sclerosis patients.

Researchers reported that TCR beta cDNA libraries carried unique molecular identifiers. TCRdb reprocessed the PCR reads with MiXCR, giving one entry per CDR3 protein. The data show approximately 360,000 distinct CDR3 sequences, roughly 36% seen once. In regard to this clonotype: Its matching antigen is unknown.

This TCR was sampled from a girl aged 10 to 17 with multiple sclerosis. The sample comprised blood. The rearrangement joins TRBV20-1 to TRBJ2-4; D uncertain. The CDR3 nucleotides are TGCAGTGCTAGAGGTCGCTTAGCCAAAAACATTCAGTACTTC. Translation: CSARGRLAKNIQYF.